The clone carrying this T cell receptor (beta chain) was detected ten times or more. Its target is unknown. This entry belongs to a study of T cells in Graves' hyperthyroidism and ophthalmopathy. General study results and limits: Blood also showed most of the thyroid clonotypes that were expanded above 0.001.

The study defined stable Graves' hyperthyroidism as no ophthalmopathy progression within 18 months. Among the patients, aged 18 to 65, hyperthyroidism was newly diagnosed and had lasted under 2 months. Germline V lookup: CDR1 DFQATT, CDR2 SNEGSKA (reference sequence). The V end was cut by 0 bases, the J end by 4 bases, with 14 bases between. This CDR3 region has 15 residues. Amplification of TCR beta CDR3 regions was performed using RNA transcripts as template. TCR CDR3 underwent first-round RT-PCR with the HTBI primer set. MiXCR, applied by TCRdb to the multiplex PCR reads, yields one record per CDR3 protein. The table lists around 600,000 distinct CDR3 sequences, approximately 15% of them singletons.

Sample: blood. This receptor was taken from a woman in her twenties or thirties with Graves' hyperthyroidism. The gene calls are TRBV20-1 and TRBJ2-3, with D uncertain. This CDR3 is CSARDLLGWADTQYF. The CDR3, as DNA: TGCAGTGCTAGAGATCTGCTAGGGTGGGCAGATACGCAGTATTTT.